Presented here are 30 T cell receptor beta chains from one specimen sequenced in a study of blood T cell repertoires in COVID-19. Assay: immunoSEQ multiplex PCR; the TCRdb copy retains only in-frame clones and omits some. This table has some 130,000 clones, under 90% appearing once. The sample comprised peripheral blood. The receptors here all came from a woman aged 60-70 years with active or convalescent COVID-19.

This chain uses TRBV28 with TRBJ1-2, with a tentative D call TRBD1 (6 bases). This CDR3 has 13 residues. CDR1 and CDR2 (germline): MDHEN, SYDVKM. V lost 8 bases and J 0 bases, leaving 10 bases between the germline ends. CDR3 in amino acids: CASYRVSNYGYTF. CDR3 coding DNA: TGTGCCAGCTACAGGGTTTCTAACTATGGCTACACCTTC.

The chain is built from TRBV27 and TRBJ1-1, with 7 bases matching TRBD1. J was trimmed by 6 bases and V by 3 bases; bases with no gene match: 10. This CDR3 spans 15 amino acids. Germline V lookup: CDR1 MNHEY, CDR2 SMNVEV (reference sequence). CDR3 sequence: CASSLATGYRAEAFF. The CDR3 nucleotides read TGTGCCAGCAGTTTGGCGACAGGGTATAGGGCTGAAGCTTTCTTT.

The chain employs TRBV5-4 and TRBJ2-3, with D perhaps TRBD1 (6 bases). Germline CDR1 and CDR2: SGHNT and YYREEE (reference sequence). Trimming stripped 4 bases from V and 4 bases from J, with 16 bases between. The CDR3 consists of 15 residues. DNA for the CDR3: TGTGCCAGCAGCCCGATACAGGGTTCCCCAGATACGCAGTATTTT. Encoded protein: CASSPIQGSPDTQYF.

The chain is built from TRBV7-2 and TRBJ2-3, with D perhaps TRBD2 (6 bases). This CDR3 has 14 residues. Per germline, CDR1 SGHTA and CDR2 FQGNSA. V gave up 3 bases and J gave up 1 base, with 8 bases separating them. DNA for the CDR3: TGTGCCAGCAGCTTTGGGACTGGCACAGATACGCAGTATTTT. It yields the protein CASSFGTGTDTQYF.

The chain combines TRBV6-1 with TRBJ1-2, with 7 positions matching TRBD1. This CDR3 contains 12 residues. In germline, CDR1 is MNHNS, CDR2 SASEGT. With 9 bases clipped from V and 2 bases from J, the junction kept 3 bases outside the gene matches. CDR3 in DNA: TGTGCCAGTTGGACAGGAAACTATGGCTACACCTTC. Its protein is CASWTGNYGYTF.

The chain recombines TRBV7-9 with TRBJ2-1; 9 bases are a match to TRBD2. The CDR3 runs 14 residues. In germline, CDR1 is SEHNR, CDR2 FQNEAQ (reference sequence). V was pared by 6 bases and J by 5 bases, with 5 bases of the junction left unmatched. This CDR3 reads CASSYIAGDNEQFF. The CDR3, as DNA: TGTGCCAGCAGTTACATAGCGGGGGACAATGAGCAGTTCTTC.

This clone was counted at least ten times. Written as DNA, the CDR3 is TGTGCCAGCAGCCCAATCGAGTACAATGAGCAGTTCTTC. It specifies CASSPIEYNEQFF. The chain links TRBV27 to TRBJ2-1; D call uncertain. Germline assignment: CDR1 MNHEY and CDR2 SMNVEV (reference sequence). This CDR3 has 13 amino acids. Trimming shortened V by 6 bases and J by 4 bases, and 10 bases separated the two germline ends.

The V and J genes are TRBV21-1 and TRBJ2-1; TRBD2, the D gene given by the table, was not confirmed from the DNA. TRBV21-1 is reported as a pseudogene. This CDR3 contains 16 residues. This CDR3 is CASSVLAGERSNEQFF. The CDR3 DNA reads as TGTGCCAGCAGCGTTTTAGCGGGAGAACGGTCCAATGAGCAGTTCTTC.

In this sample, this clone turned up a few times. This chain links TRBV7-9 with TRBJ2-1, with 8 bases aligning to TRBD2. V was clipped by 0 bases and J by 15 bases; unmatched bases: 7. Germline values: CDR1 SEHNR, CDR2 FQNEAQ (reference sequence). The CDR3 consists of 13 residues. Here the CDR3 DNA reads TGTGCCAGCAGCTTAGCAGAGCTAGCGGGTCCGTTCTTC. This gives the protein CASSLAELAGPFF.

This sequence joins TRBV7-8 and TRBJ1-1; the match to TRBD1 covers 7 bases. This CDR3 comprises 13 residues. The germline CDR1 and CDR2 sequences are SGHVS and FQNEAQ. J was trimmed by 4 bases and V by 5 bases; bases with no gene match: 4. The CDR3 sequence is CASSARQGTEAFF. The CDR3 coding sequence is TGTGCCAGCAGCGCCCGACAGGGCACTGAAGCTTTCTTT.

The CDR3 loop reads CASSHLTGPEAFF. CDR3 DNA sequence: TGTGCCAGCAGCCACCTGACAGGTCCTGAAGCTTTCTTT. The rearrangement links TRBV3-1 (or the pseudogene TRBV3-2) to TRBJ1-1, with D possibly matching TRBD1 (6 bases). V shed 3 bases and J shed 6 bases, with 11 bases lying between them. The CDR3 runs 13 residues. Germline-derived CDR1 and CDR2 are LGHDT and YNNKEL (reference sequence).

The CDR3 DNA reads TGCGCCAGCAGCTTAAACGGAGAGTTGAACACTGAAGCTTTCTTT. This translates into CASSLNGELNTEAFF. The chain recombines TRBV5-1 with TRBJ1-1; D is uncertain. CDR1 is SGHRS and CDR2 is YFSETQ in the germline V gene. V lost 2 bases and J 0 bases, leaving 11 bases between the germline ends. The length of the CDR3 is 15 residues.

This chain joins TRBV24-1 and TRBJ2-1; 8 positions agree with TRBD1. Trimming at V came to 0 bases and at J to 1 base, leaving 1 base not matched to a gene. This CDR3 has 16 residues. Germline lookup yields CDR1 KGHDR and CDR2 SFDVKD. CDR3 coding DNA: TGTGCCACCAGTGATTTGCGACAGGGGTCCTACAATGAGCAGTTCTTC. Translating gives CATSDLRQGSYNEQFF.

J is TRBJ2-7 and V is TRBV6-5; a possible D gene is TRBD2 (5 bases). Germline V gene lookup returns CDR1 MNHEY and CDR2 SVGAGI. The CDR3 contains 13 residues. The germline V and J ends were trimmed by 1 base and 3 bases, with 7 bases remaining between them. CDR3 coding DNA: TGTGCCAGCAGTTACTACGGGAACTACGAGCAGTACTTC. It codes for CASSYYGNYEQYF.

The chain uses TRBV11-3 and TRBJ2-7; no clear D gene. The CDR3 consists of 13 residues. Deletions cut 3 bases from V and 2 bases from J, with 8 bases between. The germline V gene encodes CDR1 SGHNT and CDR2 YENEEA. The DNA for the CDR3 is TGTGCCAGCAGCTTTCTATCGACCTACGAGCAGTACTTC. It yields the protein CASSFLSTYEQYF.

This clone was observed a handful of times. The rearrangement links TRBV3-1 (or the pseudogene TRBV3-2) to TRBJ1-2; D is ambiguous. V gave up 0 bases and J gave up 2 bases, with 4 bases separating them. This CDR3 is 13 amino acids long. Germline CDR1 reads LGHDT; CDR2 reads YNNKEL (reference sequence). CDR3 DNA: TGTGCCAGCAGCCAAGATCTCAACTATGGCTACACCTTC. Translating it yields CASSQDLNYGYTF.

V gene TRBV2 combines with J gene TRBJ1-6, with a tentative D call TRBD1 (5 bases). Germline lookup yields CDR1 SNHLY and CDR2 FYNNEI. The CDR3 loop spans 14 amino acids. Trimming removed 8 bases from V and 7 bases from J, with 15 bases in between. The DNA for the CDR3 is TGTGCCAGCTGTCTGGCAGGGAAAAATTCACCCCTCCACTTT. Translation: CASCLAGKNSPLHF.

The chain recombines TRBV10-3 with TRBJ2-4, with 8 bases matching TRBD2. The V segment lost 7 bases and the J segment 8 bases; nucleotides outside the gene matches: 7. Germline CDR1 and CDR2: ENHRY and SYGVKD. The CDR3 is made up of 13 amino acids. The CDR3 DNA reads TGTGCCATCAAGGGCTCGGGAGGGGACATTCAGTACTTC. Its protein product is CAIKGSGGDIQYF.

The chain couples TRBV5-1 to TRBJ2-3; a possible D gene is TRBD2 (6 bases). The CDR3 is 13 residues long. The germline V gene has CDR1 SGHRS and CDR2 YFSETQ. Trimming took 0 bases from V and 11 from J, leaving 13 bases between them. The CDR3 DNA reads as TGCGCCAGCAGCTTGGCCGCAGGGAGGCGGCAGTATTTT. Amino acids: CASSLAAGRRQYF.

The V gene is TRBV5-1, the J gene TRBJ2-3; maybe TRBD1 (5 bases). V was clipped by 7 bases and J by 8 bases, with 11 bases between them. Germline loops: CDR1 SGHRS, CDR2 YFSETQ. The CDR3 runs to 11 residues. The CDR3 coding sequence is TGCGCCAGCTCGGAAGGGGTTACGCAGTATTTT. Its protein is CASSEGVTQYF.

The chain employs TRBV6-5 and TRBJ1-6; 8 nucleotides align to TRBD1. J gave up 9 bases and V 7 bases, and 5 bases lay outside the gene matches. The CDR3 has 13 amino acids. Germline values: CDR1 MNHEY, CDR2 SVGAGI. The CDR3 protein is CASIPGQASPLHF. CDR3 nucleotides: TGTGCCAGCATCCCGGGACAGGCTTCACCCCTCCACTTT.

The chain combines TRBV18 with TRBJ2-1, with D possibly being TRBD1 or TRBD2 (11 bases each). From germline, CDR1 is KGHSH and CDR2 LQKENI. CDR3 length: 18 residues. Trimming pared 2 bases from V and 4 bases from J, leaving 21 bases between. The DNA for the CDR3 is TGTGCCAGCTCACCAGGGACAGGGGGGACTAGCGGATACAATGAGCAGTTCTTC. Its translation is CASSPGTGGTSGYNEQFF. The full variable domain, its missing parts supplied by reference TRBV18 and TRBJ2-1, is NAGVMQNPRHLVRRRGQEARLRCSPMKGHSHVYWYRQLPEEGLKFMVYLQKENIIDESGMPKERFSAEFPKEGPSILRIQQVVRGDSAAYFCASSPGTGGTSGYNEQFFGPGTRLTVL.

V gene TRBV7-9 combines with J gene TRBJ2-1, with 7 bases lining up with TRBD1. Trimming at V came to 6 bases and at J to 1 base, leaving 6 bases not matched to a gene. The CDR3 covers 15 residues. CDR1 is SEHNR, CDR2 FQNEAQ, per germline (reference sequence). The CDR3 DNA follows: TGTGCCAGCAGATATCGACAGGGATCCTACAATGAGCAGTTCTTC. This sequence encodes CASRYRQGSYNEQFF. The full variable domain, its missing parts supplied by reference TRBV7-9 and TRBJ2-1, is DTGVSQNPRHKITKRGQNVTFRCDPISEHNRLYWYRQTLGQGPEFLTYFQNEAQLEKSRLLSDRFSAERPKGSFSTLEIQRTEQGDSAMYLCASRYRQGSYNEQFFGPGTRLTVL.

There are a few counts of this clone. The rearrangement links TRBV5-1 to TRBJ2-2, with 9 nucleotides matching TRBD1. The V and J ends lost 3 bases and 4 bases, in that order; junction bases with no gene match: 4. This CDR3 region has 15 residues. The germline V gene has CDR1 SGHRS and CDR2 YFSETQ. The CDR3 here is CASSSGQGVTGELFF. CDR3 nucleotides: TGCGCCAGCAGCTCGGGACAGGGAGTCACCGGGGAGCTGTTTTTT.

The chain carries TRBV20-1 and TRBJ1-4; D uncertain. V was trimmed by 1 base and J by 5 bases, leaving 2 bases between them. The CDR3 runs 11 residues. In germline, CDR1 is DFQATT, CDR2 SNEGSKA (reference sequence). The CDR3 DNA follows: TGCAGTGCTAGAGTAAATGAAAAACTGTTTTTT. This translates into CSARVNEKLFF.

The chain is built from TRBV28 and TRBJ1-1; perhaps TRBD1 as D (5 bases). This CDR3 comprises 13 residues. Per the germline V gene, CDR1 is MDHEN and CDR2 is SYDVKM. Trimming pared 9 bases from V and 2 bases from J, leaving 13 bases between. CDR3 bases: TGTGCCAGTCGTCCGGGGGACAACACTGAAGCTTTCTTT. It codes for CASRPGDNTEAFF.

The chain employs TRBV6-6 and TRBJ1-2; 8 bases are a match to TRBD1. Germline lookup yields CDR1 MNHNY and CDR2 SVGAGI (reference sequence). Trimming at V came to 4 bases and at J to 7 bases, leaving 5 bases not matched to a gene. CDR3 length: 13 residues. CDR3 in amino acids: CASSSLTGAGYTF. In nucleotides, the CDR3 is TGTGCCAGCAGTTCCCTGACAGGGGCTGGCTACACCTTC.

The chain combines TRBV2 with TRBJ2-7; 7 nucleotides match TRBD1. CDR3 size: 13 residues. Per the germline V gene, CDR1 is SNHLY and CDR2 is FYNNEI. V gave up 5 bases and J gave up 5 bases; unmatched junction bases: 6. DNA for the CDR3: TGTGCCAGCAGTCGACAGGGTTGGGACGAGCAGTACTTC. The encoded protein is CASSRQGWDEQYF.

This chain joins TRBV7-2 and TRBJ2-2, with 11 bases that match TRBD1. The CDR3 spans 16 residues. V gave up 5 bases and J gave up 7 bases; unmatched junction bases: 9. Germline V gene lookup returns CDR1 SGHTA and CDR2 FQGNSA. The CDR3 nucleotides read TGTGCCAGCAGCCCGACCCGGACAGGGGGCGTCGGGGAGCTGTTTTTT. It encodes CASSPTRTGGVGELFF.

The CDR3 region is CASSVERGANVLTF. The DNA for the CDR3 is TGTGCCAGCAGCGTAGAGAGGGGGGCCAACGTCCTGACTTTC. The rearrangement links TRBV9 to TRBJ2-6; D is unclear. The V gene lost 0 bases and the J gene lost 4 bases, with 5 bases spanning the gap. CDR1 SGDLS and CDR2 YYNGEE come from the germline V gene. This CDR3 comprises 14 residues. Combining the CDR3 with reference TRBV9 and TRBJ2-6 gives the whole variable domain DSGVTQTPKHLITATGQRVTLRCSPRSGDLSVYWYQQSLDQGLQFLIQYYNGEERAKGNILERFSAQQFPDLHSELNLSSLELGDSALYFCASSVERGANVLTFGAGSRLTVL.